Reported below is one TCR beta chain. This record comes from a study of blood T cell repertoires in COVID-19. Study-wide background: PBMCs, B-cell-depleted T cells, or T cells provided the cDNA or gDNA that made up the material.

Germline CDR1 reads WSHSY; CDR2 reads SAAADI. Losses at the gene ends were 7 bases for V and 8 bases for J; bases not matched to a gene: 9. CDR3 length: 15 residues. The method was immunoSEQ multiplex PCR; TCRdb's version includes in-frame clones alone and lacks a portion of them. Here the sample spans fewer than 150,000 clones, approximately 83% being singletons. The chain recombines TRBV10-2 with TRBJ2-1; TRBD2 matches at 12 bases. This receptor was taken from a human donor in a cohort sampled during active COVID-19. The material sequenced was peripheral blood. The CDR3 DNA reads TGCGCCAGCACCCCCCTAGCGGGGGGGCCCGATGAGCAGTTCTTC. It encodes CASTPLAGGPDEQFF.